This T cell receptor beta chain derives from a study of radiation and T cells in renal cell carcinoma. This sample's time point: baseline pretreatment blood. The treatment was: 15 Gy SBRT to primary tumor, nephrectomy 4 weeks later. This CDR3 has 16 amino acids. The V gene lost 3 bases and the J gene lost 2 bases, with 16 bases spanning the gap. Germline V gene data show CDR1 as LNHDA and CDR2 as SQIVND (reference sequence). In its sample, this clone was seen once. The antigen is undetermined. Regarding the study as a whole: In blood, top tumor clones expanded by 2 weeks, shrinking by 4. Pretreatment tumor biopsies were lacking, so baseline clonotypes are unknown.

TCRdb keeps only in-frame clones here, not all; method: immunoSEQ multiplex PCR. The repertoire consists of roughly 130,000 clones, with 70% to 90% occurring once and the leading ten covering 12%. This clonotype originated in a woman aged 45-65 years with renal cell carcinoma. V and J are TRBV19 and TRBJ1-1, with D unresolved. The sequencing here drew on blood, taken from a patient whose treatment included radiotherapy and nephrectomy. CDR3 residues: CASSIFGARPNTEAFF. The CDR3 nucleotides read TGTGCCAGTAGTATCTTTGGTGCCAGGCCTAACACTGAAGCTTTCTTT.